The 5 T cell receptor beta chains below come from one sample, sequenced in a study of PD-L1 blockade in urothelial cancer. Produced via immunoSEQ multiplex PCR; TCRdb's table is partial and in-frame only. This sample carries some 40,000 clones, 91% of them seen once, and the ten largest clones take 7.3%. The sample's time point: peripheral blood 6 weeks after treatment start. Sample: PBMCs, taken around atezolizumab (anti-PD-L1) treatment. Receptors were obtained from a man between 65 and 79 years old with urothelial cancer.

J is TRBJ2-3 and V is TRBV6-6; 7 nucleotides match TRBD1. The CDR3 totals 14 residues. V lost 6 bases to trimming and J lost 4 bases; unmatched junction nucleotides: 7. CDR1 MNHNY and CDR2 SVGAGI come from the germline V gene (reference sequence). CDR3 in amino acids: CASRPRQGADTQYF. In nucleotides, the CDR3 is TGTGCCAGCAGACCCAGACAGGGTGCAGATACGCAGTATTTT.

The chain combines TRBV5-5 with TRBJ2-7; D might be TRBD2 (5 bases). V was shortened by 2 bases and J by 0 bases, with 12 bases between the two germline ends. CDR1 is SGHKS and CDR2 is YYEKEE in the germline V gene (reference sequence). This CDR3 has 15 amino acids. The CDR3 coding sequence is TGTGCCAGCAGCTTCGGAGCGGTGAGCTCCTACGAGCAGTACTTC. It codes for CASSFGAVSSYEQYF.

This clone has just one count. The same CDR3 arises from other DNA sequences in this sample as well. The CDR3 protein is CASSSSGRAGDTQYF. The CDR3 nucleotides read TGCGCCAGCAGCTCGAGCGGGAGGGCCGGAGATACGCAGTATTTT. The gene calls are TRBV5-1 and TRBJ2-3; 10 bases fit TRBD2. Germline V gene sequence: CDR1 SGHRS, CDR2 YFSETQ. J lost 5 bases, V lost 3 bases, and 6 bases had no gene match. The CDR3 is 15 amino acids. Drawing the rest from reference TRBV5-1 and TRBJ2-3, the complete variable domain is KAGVTQTPRYLIKTRGQQVTLSCSPISGHRSVSWYQQTPGQGLQFLFEYFSETQRNKGNFPGRFSGRQFSNSRSEMNVSTLELGDSALYLCASSSSGRAGDTQYFGPGTRLTVL.

The V gene is TRBV5-1, the J gene TRBJ2-1, with 10 bases aligning to TRBD2. CDR3 length: 15 amino acids. After removal of 0 bases from V and 9 bases from J, the junction contained 6 bases not matched to a gene. The germline V gene has CDR1 SGHRS and CDR2 YFSETQ. The CDR3 DNA sequence: TGCGCCAGCAGCTTGGCAGCGGGAGGGCCGCGTGAGCAGTTCTTC. This sequence encodes CASSLAAGGPREQFF.

The chain employs TRBV27 and TRBJ1-3; D may be TRBD1 (6 bases). Trimming took off 3 bases at V and 0 bases at J, with 15 bases between the two ends. From germline, CDR1 is MNHEY and CDR2 SMNVEV (reference sequence). The CDR3 extends over 17 amino acids. CDR3 protein: CASSFLPTGASGNTIYF. For the CDR3, the DNA is TGTGCCAGCAGTTTTCTCCCGACAGGAGCCTCTGGAAACACCATATATTTT.